This T cell receptor beta chain was documented in a study of T cell clones after liver transplantation. Study-wide background: Immunosuppression withdrawal was tried within 2 years after liver transplantation in this trial. TCRbeta sequencing after a pre-transplant mixed lymphocyte reaction identified graft-donor-reactive clones, later tracked in post-transplant blood.

As to this clone: As yet, its antigen is unknown.

Unstimulated PBMCs were sorted into CD3+CD4+ and CD3+CD8+ populations. Study conclusions and caveats: Graft donor-reactive T cells may have migrated into the graft rather than being deleted.

TCRdb's table, derived via immunoSEQ multiplex PCR, lists solely in-frame clones and lacks some. The sample lists 8,000 to 10,000 clones, over 55% seen once, with over 20% in the top ten. The sequence was obtained from a human patient who received a liver transplant. Some T cells may arise from the graft donor. Sample: CD8+ T cells from blood, taken at the approximately 16-month timepoint.

The CDR3 sequence: CASSSLAGGMDEQFF. The CDR3, as DNA: TGTGCCAGCTCTTCACTAGCGGGAGGGATGGATGAGCAGTTCTTC. The chain recombines TRBV27 with TRBJ2-1; TRBD2 matches at 13 bases. The CDR3 has 15 amino acids. After removal of 8 bases from V and 8 bases from J, the junction contained 9 bases not matched to a gene. Germline assignment: CDR1 MNHEY and CDR2 SMNVEV (reference sequence).